This TCR beta chain was documented in a study of CXCR3-negative and CXCR3-positive naive CD8 T cells. This CDR3 contains 13 residues. Germline values: CDR1 MNHEY, CDR2 SVGAGI. CD45RO-CCR7+CD27+CD95- expression identified naive CD8+ T cells. As concerns this clonotype: As yet, its antigen is unknown.

All TRB cDNA libraries came from 5' RACE performed with UMI labels. One entry per CDR3 protein, without DNA, is what TCRdb gives after re-calling the 5' RACE reads. The sample features tens of thousands of distinct CDR3 sequences, with less than 1.1% in its top ten. Study observations and caveats: Naive CXCR3-negative and CXCR3-positive cells had similar TRBV-TRBJ usage; memory differed. Hydrophobicity of TRB CDR3s was greater in CXCR3-positive naive cells than in CXCR3-negative naive cells.

Sequencing used naive CXCR3- CD8+ T cells from blood. Subset defined: CD45RO-CCR7+CD27+CD95- naive CD8+ T cells lacking CXCR3 (TNR3-). This sequence originates from a human donor in good health. Some clones in this sample may be carry-over from other donors' samples. J is TRBJ1-6 and V is TRBV6-5. The CDR3 loop is CAAGPTYNSPLHF.